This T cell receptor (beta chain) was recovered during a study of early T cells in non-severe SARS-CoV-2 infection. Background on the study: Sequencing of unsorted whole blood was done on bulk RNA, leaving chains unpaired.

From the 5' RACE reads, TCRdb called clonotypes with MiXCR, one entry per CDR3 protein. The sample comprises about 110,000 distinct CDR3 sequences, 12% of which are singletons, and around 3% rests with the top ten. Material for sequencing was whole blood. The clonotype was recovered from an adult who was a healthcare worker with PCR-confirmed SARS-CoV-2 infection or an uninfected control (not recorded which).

CDR3 sequence: CASSSLQGLNSPLHF. The CDR3 coding sequence is TGTGCCAGCAGTTCACTCCAGGGCCTTAATTCACCCCTCCACTTT. This chain connects TRBV12-3 or TRBV12-4 to TRBJ1-6; a possible D gene is TRBD1 (5 bases). This CDR3 is 15 amino acids long. Trimming stripped 4 bases from V and 6 bases from J, with 13 bases between.